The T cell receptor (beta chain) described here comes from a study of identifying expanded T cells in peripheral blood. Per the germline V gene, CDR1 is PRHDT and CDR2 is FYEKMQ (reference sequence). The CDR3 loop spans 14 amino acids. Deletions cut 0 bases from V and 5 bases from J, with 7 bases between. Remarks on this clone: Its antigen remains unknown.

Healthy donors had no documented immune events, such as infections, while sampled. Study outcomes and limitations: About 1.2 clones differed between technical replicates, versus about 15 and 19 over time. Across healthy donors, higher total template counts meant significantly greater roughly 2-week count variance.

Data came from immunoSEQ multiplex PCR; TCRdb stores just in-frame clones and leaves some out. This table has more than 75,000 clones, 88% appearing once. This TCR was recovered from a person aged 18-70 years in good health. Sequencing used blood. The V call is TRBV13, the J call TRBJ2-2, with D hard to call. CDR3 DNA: TGTGCCAGCAGCTTAGGAACCGGAACCGGGGAGCTGTTTTTT. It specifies CASSLGTGTGELFF.